This TCR beta chain was observed in a study of blood T cell repertoires in COVID-19. About the study: The samples span acute and convalescent COVID-19 from the United States, Italy and Spain. PBMCs, B-cell-depleted T cells, or T cells provided the cDNA or gDNA that made up the material.

Germline CDR1 reads SGHRS; CDR2 reads YFSETQ. This CDR3 comprises 19 residues. V was pared by 4 bases and J by 1 base, with 15 bases of the junction left unmatched. In the source study's methods: Estimated nucleated cell counts came from reference gene primer amplification. Using immunoSEQ multiplex PCR, the repertoire was profiled, and TCRdb retains in-frame clones only, with some absent. The V and J calls and clone size come from that table; D and trimming were worked out from the DNA. The sample records 110,000 to 150,000 clones, 75% to 85% being singletons. The sequencing sample was made of peripheral blood. The V gene is TRBV5-1, the J gene TRBJ2-2; 8 bases line up with TRBD2. The TCR sequence derives from a woman in her forties or fifties with acute or convalescent COVID-19. The CDR3 coding sequence is TGCGCCAGCAGCCTTCTAGTCACGGGGGGGCACTTGAACACCGGGGAGCTGTTTTTT. It translates to CASSLLVTGGHLNTGELFF.